Listed below are T cell receptor beta chains from one sample, sequenced in a study of regulatory T cells in long-lasting Graves disease. In TCRdb, the multiplex PCR reads were re-called with MiXCR into one record per CDR3 protein. The sample has 350,000 to 400,000 distinct CDR3 sequences, 15% to 20% seen once. This sample was also put to use in a study of T cells in Graves' hyperthyroidism and ophthalmopathy.

This material consisted of peripheral blood mononuclear cells (PBMCs), taken at new diagnosis, from a patient treated with antithyroid drugs. The receptors shown here come from a woman aged 18-30 years with Graves disease. CDR3s include the opening cysteine and the closing phenylalanine or tryptophan. A D gene is named only where the DNA matches it firmly. Size tells how often a clone was seen (once, few, many) or the class of an expanded clone, and some rows leave it out.

V: TRBV6-1; J: TRBJ1-1; size: many; D: NA; CDR3: CASSAISVVPTEAFF; DNA: TGTGCCAGCAGTGCTATTTCGGTGGTCCCCACTGAAGCTTTCTTT
V: TRBV7-2; J: TRBJ2-3; size: NA; D: TRBD2; CDR3: CASSPGTSGGDTDTQYF; DNA: TGTGCCAGCAGCCCAGGGACTAGCGGGGGAGACACAGATACGCAGTATTTT
V: TRBV6-4; J: TRBJ2-3; size: few; D: NA; CDR3: CASSESAWNPDTQYF; DNA: TGTGCCAGCAGTGAATCCGCCTGGAACCCAGATACGCAGTATTTT
V: TRBV18; J: TRBJ1-1; size: NA; D: TRBD1; CDR3: CASSPQGANTEAFF; DNA: TGTGCCAGCTCACCACAGGGGGCGAATACTGAAGCTTTCTTT
V: TRBV11-2; J: TRBJ2-5; size: many; D: NA; CDR3: CASSLVQTPRTQYF; DNA: TGTGCCAGCAGCTTAGTACAGACCCCCAGGACCCAGTACTTC
V: TRBV7-3; J: TRBJ2-6; size: NA; D: NA; CDR3: CASRPPRAGANVLTF; DNA: TGTGCCAGCAGACCTCCCAGAGCTGGGGCCAACGTCCTGACTTTC
V: TRBV6-5; J: TRBJ2-7; size: many; D: TRBD1; CDR3: CASSYRITGGRGEQYF; DNA: TGTGCCAGCAGTTATCGTATAACAGGGGGCAGAGGCGAGCAGTACTTC
V: TRBV6-5; J: TRBJ1-1; size: many; D: NA; CDR3: CASSYSRDTRNTEAFF; DNA: TGTGCCAGCAGTTACTCGAGGGACACCAGGAACACTGAAGCTTTCTTT
V: TRBV11-2; J: TRBJ1-4; size: NA; D: TRBD1; CDR3: CASSRTGDNEKLFF; DNA: TGTGCCAGCAGCCGGACAGGGGATAATGAAAAACTGTTTTTT
V: TRBV6-5; J: TRBJ2-2; size: many; D: TRBD2; CDR3: CASSYPGLAGGGTGELFF; DNA: TGTGCCAGCAGTTACCCGGGACTAGCGGGAGGCGGCACCGGGGAGCTGTTTTTT
V: TRBV6-5; J: TRBJ1-1; size: NA; D: NA; CDR3: CASSYLARGYTEAFF; DNA: TGTGCCAGCAGTTACTTGGCAAGGGGATACACTGAAGCTTTCTTT
V: TRBV11-2; J: TRBJ1-6; size: few; D: NA; CDR3: CASSPRQFSSYNSPLHF; DNA: TGTGCCAGCAGCCCGCGGCAGTTTAGCTCCTATAATTCACCCCTCCACTTT
V: TRBV11-2; J: TRBJ2-5; size: many; D: NA; CDR3: CASSLEGGGETQYF; DNA: TGTGCCAGCAGCTTAGAGGGGGGTGGCGAGACCCAGTACTTC
V: TRBV12-3/TRBV12-4; J: TRBJ1-1; size: many; D: NA; CDR3: CASSFYGSTEAFF; DNA: TGTGCCAGCAGTTTCTACGGAAGCACTGAAGCTTTCTTT
V: TRBV7-2; J: TRBJ1-6; size: NA; D: NA; CDR3: CASSLLAGSPRAHNSPLHF; DNA: TGTGCCAGCAGCTTATTGGCCGGGTCTCCTAGGGCCCACAATTCACCCCTCCACTTT
V: TRBV10-3; J: TRBJ1-4; size: few; D: TRBD1; CDR3: CAISDTVTGEEKLFF; DNA: TGTGCCATCAGTGATACCGTGACAGGGGAGGAAAAACTGTTTTTT
V: TRBV11-2; J: TRBJ2-2; size: many; D: NA; CDR3: CASNPTGELFF; DNA: TGTGCCAGCAACCCCACCGGGGAGCTGTTTTTT
V: TRBV5-1; J: TRBJ1-2; size: few; D: TRBD1; CDR3: CASSLVLRGQDLYGYTF; DNA: TGCGCCAGCAGCTTGGTTTTAAGGGGACAGGATCTCTATGGCTACACCTTC
V: TRBV12-3/TRBV12-4; J: TRBJ1-2; size: NA; D: NA; CDR3: CASTRTDLTYGYTF; DNA: TGTGCCAGCACTAGGACAGACTTAACCTATGGCTACACCTTC
V: TRBV28; J: TRBJ2-1; size: many; D: NA; CDR3: CASSFARSYNEQFF; DNA: TGTGCCAGCAGTTTCGCACGCTCCTACAATGAGCAGTTCTTC
V: TRBV27; J: TRBJ2-7; size: many; D: NA; CDR3: CASSLRWREYEQYF; DNA: TGTGCCAGCAGTTTGCGCTGGAGGGAGTACGAGCAGTACTTC
V: TRBV7-2; J: TRBJ2-1; size: many; D: TRBD2; CDR3: CASSPDVGGEFF; DNA: TGTGCCAGCAGCCCTGACGTGGGGGGGGAGTTCTTC
V: TRBV24-1; J: TRBJ2-1; size: many; D: NA; CDR3: CAIAQGSNEQFF; DNA: TGTGCCATCGCACAGGGCTCCAATGAGCAGTTCTTC
V: TRBV10-1; J: TRBJ2-2; size: NA; D: TRBD2; CDR3: CAKGGVTGELFF; DNA: TGCGCCAAGGGAGGGGTCACCGGGGAGCTGTTTTTT
V: TRBV3-1; J: TRBJ2-2; size: many; D: NA; CDR3: CASSQGTGELFF; DNA: TGTGCCAGCAGCCAAGGCACCGGGGAGCTGTTTTTT
V: TRBV13; J: TRBJ2-1; size: many; D: NA; CDR3: CASSLFGVGSMNEQFF; DNA: TGTGCCAGCAGCTTATTCGGTGTGGGTAGTATGAATGAGCAGTTCTTC
V: TRBV11-1; J: TRBJ2-7; size: many; D: NA; CDR3: CASSESGQGREQYF; DNA: TGTGCCAGCAGCGAGTCGGGCCAAGGCCGCGAGCAGTACTTC
V: TRBV20-1; J: TRBJ1-1; size: NA; D: NA; CDR3: CSARAVGRGTEAFF; DNA: TGCAGTGCTAGAGCAGTGGGCAGGGGTACTGAAGCTTTCTTT
V: TRBV4-1; J: TRBJ2-2; size: NA; D: NA; CDR3: CASSLGDGVSGELFF; DNA: TGCGCCAGCAGCCTAGGGGACGGGGTCTCCGGGGAGCTGTTTTTT
V: TRBV7-3; J: TRBJ2-3; size: NA; D: NA; CDR3: CASSPSGTLPPTDTQYF; DNA: TGTGCCAGCAGCCCTTCGGGGACTCTCCCTCCCACAGATACGCAGTATTTT
V: TRBV28; J: TRBJ1-5; size: many; D: TRBD1; CDR3: CASKTGEGYQPQHF; DNA: TGTGCCAGCAAGACAGGGGAGGGTTATCAGCCCCAGCATTTT
V: TRBV28; J: TRBJ1-5; size: many; D: NA; CDR3: CASSLRGYSNQPQHF; DNA: TGTGCCAGCAGCTTACGGGGGTATAGCAATCAGCCCCAGCATTTT
V: TRBV19; J: TRBJ2-1; size: NA; D: NA; CDR3: CASSPGDEFNNEQFF; DNA: TGTGCCAGTAGTCCTGGGGACGAGTTCAACAATGAGCAGTTCTTC
V: TRBV6-1; J: TRBJ2-3; size: many; D: TRBD2; CDR3: CASSARGLAGVFPDTQYF; DNA: TGTGCCAGCAGTGCCCGGGGACTAGCGGGAGTATTTCCAGATACGCAGTATTTT
V: TRBV12-3/TRBV12-4; J: TRBJ2-3; size: many; D: TRBD2; CDR3: CASSPGLAPSDTQYF; DNA: TGTGCCAGCAGTCCCGGACTAGCCCCCTCGGATACGCAGTATTTT
V: TRBV3-1; J: TRBJ1-1; size: many; D: NA; CDR3: CASSSGAGNTEAFF; DNA: TGTGCCAGCTCGTCGGGGGCCGGGAACACTGAAGCTTTCTTT
V: TRBV14; J: TRBJ1-3; size: once; D: NA; CDR3: CASSPRLPGTGNTIYF; DNA: TGTGCCAGCAGCCCGCGTCTACCCGGAACTGGAAACACCATATATTTT
V: TRBV18; J: TRBJ2-3; size: NA; D: TRBD1; CDR3: CASSLQGAGPDTQYF; DNA: TGTGCCAGCTCACTACAGGGGGCAGGACCAGATACGCAGTATTTT
V: TRBV5-1; J: TRBJ2-3; size: many; D: NA; CDR3: CASSSGTSPTDTQYF; DNA: TGCGCCAGCAGTTCCGGGACTTCCCCCACAGATACGCAGTATTTT
V: TRBV5-1; J: TRBJ2-2; size: few; D: NA; CDR3: CASSLIGGPTLNTGELFF; DNA: TGCGCCAGCAGCTTGATTGGGGGGCCCACCTTGAACACCGGGGAGCTGTTTTTT
V: TRBV6-5; J: TRBJ1-5; size: few; D: NA; CDR3: CASSSKKHGASNQPQHF; DNA: TGTGCCAGCAGTTCGAAAAAACATGGCGCGAGCAATCAGCCCCAGCATTTT
V: TRBV20-1; J: TRBJ2-1; size: many; D: TRBD1; CDR3: CSTDRGRAAYNEQFF; DNA: TGCAGTACCGACAGGGGGCGGGCGGCCTACAATGAGCAGTTCTTC
V: TRBV11-2; J: TRBJ2-3; size: NA; D: TRBD2; CDR3: CASSPGGGAGGDTQYF; DNA: TGTGCCAGTAGTCCAGGGGGTGGAGCGGGAGGGGATACGCAGTATTTT
V: TRBV6-1; J: TRBJ2-7; size: many; D: NA; CDR3: CASRRVPYEQYF; DNA: TGTGCCAGCAGGCGGGTTCCCTACGAGCAGTACTTC
V: TRBV28; J: TRBJ1-2; size: many; D: TRBD1; CDR3: CASTGAGGPHHYGYTF; DNA: TGTGCCAGCACTGGGGCAGGGGGGCCCCACCACTATGGCTACACCTTC
V: TRBV7-6; J: TRBJ1-1; size: many; D: NA; CDR3: CASTADRNTEAFF; DNA: TGTGCCAGCACCGCCGACAGGAACACTGAAGCTTTCTTT
V: TRBV2; J: TRBJ2-1; size: many; D: NA; CDR3: CASSEKMGFRNEQFF; DNA: TGTGCCAGCAGTGAAAAGATGGGTTTTAGGAATGAGCAGTTCTTC
V: TRBV12-3/TRBV12-4; J: TRBJ2-3; size: many; D: TRBD2; CDR3: CASSRTSGGRTSTDTQYF; DNA: TGTGCCAGCAGCCGGACTAGCGGGGGCCGTACTAGCACAGATACGCAGTATTTT
V: TRBV5-1; J: TRBJ1-2; size: few; D: NA; CDR3: CASSPGTASGYTF; DNA: TGCGCCAGCAGCCCCGGGACGGCAAGCGGCTACACCTTC